This TCR beta chain was profiled in a study of blood T cell repertoires in COVID-19 (dated by TCRdb to about 2020). Looking at the study overall: The collaborator samples originated in the United States, Italy and Spain and spanned the acute and convalescent phases of COVID-19. The material from the prospective study consisted of cDNA or gDNA derived from T cells, B-cell-depleted T cells, or PBMCs. Deeply sampled blood TCRbeta repertoires from subjects exposed to, actively infected with, or recovered from COVID-19 were included in the dataset. The repertoires were released in a freely available public database intended as a resource for research on the immune response to SARS-CoV-2. Samples came from the ongoing ImmuneRACE study (first 160 participants) plus 1,254 subjects from 6 global collaborators. Sample metadata almost always included a de-identified subject ID, COVID-19 status, age in years and sex. Where available, HLA class I and class II types were obtained from metadata supplied by the sample provider rather than from assay-based typing.

In Seattle, one collaborating source enrolled patients while the infection was active and tracked those patients longitudinally over the course of disease. The collaborating institutions used their own protocols to collect whole blood in K2EDTA tubes. For TCRbeta analysis, collaborator samples were shipped as frozen whole blood, as isolated PBMCs, or as DNA extracted from either sample type. Comment on this clone: Its cognate antigen has yet to be identified. Per-base qualities were not stored, and no clone one base away is much larger.

General conclusions and limits of the study: The amount of clinical and demographic metadata varied by source and participant and was provided uncurated.

For CDR1 and CDR2, the germline V gene lists KGHSH and LQKENI. The CDR3 sequence holds 13 residues, the cysteine and phenylalanine included. Kept here is only the CDR3 DNA, which spans 39 bases and is read in frame from base 1. V is reduced by 2 bases and J by 15 bases, leaving a spacing of 17 bases between them. The immunoSEQ Assay, a bias-controlled multiplex PCR, was used to amplify TCRbeta CDR3 regions from genomic DNA. Per the source publication's procedure: The number of nucleated cells in each sample was estimated by amplification of reference gene primers within the assay. To quantify the absolute abundance of each unique TCRbeta CDR3 rearrangement, sequence reads were collapsed and filtered. For each sample, productive Simpson clonality was calculated by taking the square root of Simpson's diversity index across productive rearrangements. Here the immuneACCESS table is served through TCRdb, limited to in-frame sequences with V and J called. Missing clones are a known gap in these copies; in checked studies unresolved V genes cover under half, and the rest lacks a known reason. V and J calls and clone size come straight from that table; D and trimming were deduced from the DNA. The sample includes 200,000 to 250,000 clones, with about 85% observed a single time. About 11% of the sample is taken by the ten largest.

This receptor was obtained from a woman aged 80 or over with COVID-19, enrolled during active disease. Recombination connected TRBV18 to TRBJ2-1; TRBD1 is a weak D gene call, 5 bases matching. Sequenced input: peripheral blood. The base sequence is TGTGCCAGCTCACCAGATGAAAACGACAGAGGGTTCTTC. Its amino acids are CASSPDENDRGFF.